This TCR beta chain was profiled in a study of blood T cell repertoires in COVID-19. Study details: Specimens from acute and convalescent COVID-19 originated in the United States, Italy and Spain. Sources were T cells, B-cell-depleted T cells, or PBMCs; the material itself was cDNA or gDNA.

Germline assignment: CDR1 KGHSH and CDR2 LQKENI. The V gene end was trimmed by 4 bases and the J gene end by 0 bases; junction bases not matched to a gene: 4. CDR3 size: 15 residues. Original data processing: Researchers report that nucleated cell counts were estimated from reference gene primer amplification. Libraries were prepared by immunoSEQ multiplex PCR; TCRdb keeps only in-frame clonotypes and omits some of them. The V and J calls and clone size come from that table; D and trimming were worked out from the DNA. The table lists under 200,000 clones, 70% to 90% of them singletons, with 0.99% in the top ten.

The chain carries TRBV18 and TRBJ2-3, with 7 bases fitting TRBD1. The sequencing sample was made of peripheral blood. This receptor was identified in a man between 18 and 35 years old with acute or convalescent COVID-19. This CDR3 is CASSRSQGSTDTQYF. The CDR3 region has the DNA TGTGCCAGCTCACGGTCACAGGGGAGCACAGATACGCAGTATTTT. Combining the CDR3 with reference TRBV18 and TRBJ2-3 gives the whole variable domain NAGVMQNPRHLVRRRGQEARLRCSPMKGHSHVYWYRQLPEEGLKFMVYLQKENIIDESGMPKERFSAEFPKEGPSILRIQQVVRGDSAAYFCASSRSQGSTDTQYFGPGTRLTVL.